This T cell receptor (beta chain) came from a study of T-cell reconstitution after alpha-beta-depleted transplantation in children. A library of TCRbeta sequences, prepared with unique molecular identifiers, was generated. TCRdb processed the PCR reads anew with MiXCR; each CDR3 protein has one entry. The data contain a few hundred thousand distinct CDR3 sequences, about 9.4% of them singletons. The V end was cut by 3 bases, the J end by 2 bases, with 4 bases between. Germline loops: CDR1 SGDLS, CDR2 YYNGEE. CDR3 length: 12 residues. The material was PBMCs from the stem cell graft donor, obtained from the stem cell graft. The clonotype originates from a human donor who donated a stem cell graft to a child with acute lymphoblastic leukemia. The gene calls are TRBV9 and TRBJ2-3; D unclear. CDR3 in amino acids: CASSGFTDTQYF. The CDR3 DNA reads as TGTGCCAGCAGCGGGTTCACAGATACGCAGTATTTT.